A selection of T cell receptor beta chains follows, all from one sample in a study of T cells in Graves' hyperthyroidism and ophthalmopathy. From the multiplex PCR reads, TCRdb called clonotypes with MiXCR, one entry per CDR3 protein. The sample lists 500,000 to 600,000 distinct CDR3 sequences, approximately 48% occurring once. What was sequenced was peripheral blood or thyroid tissue (not recorded which). These receptor sequences come from an adult woman with Graves' disease, either hyperthyroidism or ophthalmopathy (not recorded which). The CDR3 runs from the conserved cysteine through the conserved F or W. The D gene is left open where the match is weak. Some rows mark clone size as missing; the rest say once, few, many or name a class of expanded clone.

>-|-|TRBV20-1|TRBJ2-7
TGCAGTGCCACAGGTGCTTCCTACGAGCAGTACTTC
CSATGASYEQYF
>many|-|TRBV7-9|TRBJ2-6
TGTGCCAGACACGCCAACGTCCTGACTTTC
CARHANVLTF
>many|-|TRBV7-9|TRBJ1-5
TGTGCCAGCAGCAACACAGGGCTCCATCAGCCCCAGCATTTT
CASSNTGLHQPQHF
>-|-|TRBV7-2|TRBJ1-2
TGTGCCAGCAGCCCGGGGCGCTGGTATGGCTACACCTTT
CASSPGRWYGYTF
>-|TRBD2|TRBV5-1|TRBJ2-7
TGCGCCAGCAGCAGGGGACTAGCGGGTTCCTACGAGCAGTACTTC
CASSRGLAGSYEQYF
>once|TRBD1|TRBV7-2|TRBJ1-2
TGTGCCAGCAGCTTAGGCGATAGACAGGGCGATGGCTACACCTTC
CASSLGDRQGDGYTF
>-|-|TRBV7-9|TRBJ1-2
TGTGCCAGCAGCTTAGAAGTTCGTGGGGAAAATGGCTACACCTTC
CASSLEVRGENGYTF
>-|TRBD1|TRBV5-1|TRBJ1-2
TGCGCCAGCAGCTCCGGGACAGGAATCATCTATGGCTACACCTTC
CASSSGTGIIYGYTF
>-|-|TRBV19|TRBJ1-2
TGTGCCAGTAGAAACTGGGGGACGTACCATGGCTACACCTTC
CASRNWGTYHGYTF
>-|TRBD2|TRBV5-1|TRBJ2-5
TGCGCCAGCAGCCAAGCCGGGACTAGCGGAAAAGAGACCCAGTACTTC
CASSQAGTSGKETQYF
>-|TRBD2|TRBV29-1|TRBJ2-7
TGCAGCGTTGTGGCCTTAGCGGGAGGGACTTACGAGCAGTACTTC
CSVVALAGGTYEQYF
>-|TRBD1|TRBV2|TRBJ1-5
TGTGCCGGGACAGGGGGAATTCAGCCCCAGCATTTT
CAGTGGIQPQHF
>-|-|TRBV30|TRBJ1-5
TGTGCCTGCGGACAGTATAGCAATCAGCCCCAGCATTTT
CACGQYSNQPQHF
>-|-|TRBV5-1|TRBJ1-2
TGCGCCAGCAGCTTGGCGGGACTAGCGACCTACACCTTC
CASSLAGLATYTF
>few|TRBD1|TRBV7-2|TRBJ2-7
TGTGCCAGCAGCTTTACTCCGGGACAGGGCTACGAGCAGTACTTC
CASSFTPGQGYEQYF
>many|-|TRBV6-1|TRBJ1-4
TGTGCCAGCAGTGCCGGGTTTGCAACTAATGAAAAACTGTTTTTT
CASSAGFATNEKLFF
>-|-|TRBV5-1|TRBJ1-5
TGCGCCAGCAGCTTGGAATACGGGAGAAGTATCTACGAGCATTTT
CASSLEYGRSIYEHF
>many|-|TRBV5-4|TRBJ2-2
TGTGCCAGCAGGCGGGACAGCAACACCGGGGAGCTGTTTTTT
CASRRDSNTGELFF
>many|-|TRBV4-1|TRBJ1-5
TGCGCCAGCAGCCAAGACCTGGTCGGTCAGCCCCAGCATTTT
CASSQDLVGQPQHF
>few|-|TRBV12-3/TRBV12-4|TRBJ2-5
TGTGCCAGCACTGGGGCGGAGACCCAGTACTTC
CASTGAETQYF
>-|-|TRBV28|TRBJ2-5
TGTGCCAGCAGCCCATGGCTAGGAGAGACCCAGTACTTC
CASSPWLGETQYF
>-|-|TRBV5-5|TRBJ2-7
TGCGCCAGCAGCGACGGGACGCACGAGCAGTACTTC
CASSDGTHEQYF
>-|-|TRBV7-2|TRBJ2-5
TGTGCCAGCGGATTCACAGGCGAGACCCAGTACTTC
CASGFTGETQYF
>many|-|TRBV20-1|TRBJ1-1
TGCAGTGCCACCACCTCTCTGGTCACTGAAGCTTTCTTT
CSATTSLVTEAFF
>-|-|TRBV29-1|TRBJ2-5
TGCAGCGGGGGGACTGGAGAGACCCAGTACTTC
CSGGTGETQYF
>many|-|TRBV6-4|TRBJ2-7
TGTGCCAGCAGGACAAGCTACGAGCAGTACTTC
CASRTSYEQYF
>-|TRBD1|TRBV29-1|TRBJ2-7
TGCAGCGTGGGACAGAGGATCTACGAGCAGTACTTC
CSVGQRIYEQYF
>many|-|TRBV11-2|TRBJ1-6
TGTGCCAGCAGCGTGGAGAGCTCCTATAATTCACCCCTCCACTTT
CASSVESSYNSPLHF
>many|-|TRBV29-1|TRBJ2-2
TGCAGCGTTGGCAGACCGAACACCGGGGAGCTGTTTTTT
CSVGRPNTGELFF
>few|TRBD1|TRBV7-9|TRBJ2-6
TGTGCCAGCAGCCAAATTGACAGGGCTGGGGCCAACGTCCTGACTTTC
CASSQIDRAGANVLTF
>-|TRBD1|TRBV20-1|TRBJ2-2
TGCAGTGCTAGAGATGTTGGACAGGGGCTGTTTTTT
CSARDVGQGLFF
>-|TRBD1|TRBV19|TRBJ1-1
TGTGCCAGTACCCAGGGACAGGGTTTTACTGAAGCTTTCTTT
CASTQGQGFTEAFF
>many|-|TRBV29-1|TRBJ1-5
TGCAGCGTTGTGTCGGGGATAGGGCCCCAGCATTTT
CSVVSGIGPQHF
>-|TRBD1|TRBV29-1|TRBJ2-7
TGCAGCATTGTTGCCGGGACAGCTGTCTACGAGCAGTACTTC
CSIVAGTAVYEQYF
>many|TRBD1|TRBV12-3/TRBV12-4|TRBJ1-4
TGTGCCAGCAGGGGACAGGGGGCGAGTCAAAAACTGTTTTTT
CASRGQGASQKLFF
>-|-|TRBV11-2|TRBJ1-4
TGTGCCAGCAGCGTCACGGGACGGACTAATGAAAAACTGTTTTTT
CASSVTGRTNEKLFF
>-|-|TRBV12-3/TRBV12-4|TRBJ2-5
TGTGCCAGCAGTGAAGGCGGAACAACCCAAGAGACCCAGTACTTC
CASSEGGTTQETQYF
>-|-|TRBV24-1|TRBJ1-1
TGTGCCACTAAGGGCGTCAGAGTGACTGAAGCTTTCTTT
CATKGVRVTEAFF
>many|TRBD2|TRBV7-2|TRBJ2-5
TGTGCCAGCAGCTTAGGGCCAGCGGGACTAGCGGAACAAGAGACCCAGTACTTC
CASSLGPAGLAEQETQYF
>-|-|TRBV20-1|TRBJ2-5
TGCAGTGCTCGACGAGGGGCTAGTTCAAAGACCCAGTACTTC
CSARRGASSKTQYF